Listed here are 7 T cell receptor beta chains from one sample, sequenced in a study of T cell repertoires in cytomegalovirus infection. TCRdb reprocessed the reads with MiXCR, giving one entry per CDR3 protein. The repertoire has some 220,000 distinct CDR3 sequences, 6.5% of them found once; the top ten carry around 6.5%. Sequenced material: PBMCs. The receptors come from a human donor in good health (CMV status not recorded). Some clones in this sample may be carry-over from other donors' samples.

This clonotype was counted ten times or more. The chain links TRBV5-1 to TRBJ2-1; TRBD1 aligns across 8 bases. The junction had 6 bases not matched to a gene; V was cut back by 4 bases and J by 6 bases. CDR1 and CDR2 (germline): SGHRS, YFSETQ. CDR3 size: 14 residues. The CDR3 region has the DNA TGCGCCAGCAGCGCCGGACAGGGAGGCAATGAGCAGTTCTTC. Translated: CASSAGQGGNEQFF.

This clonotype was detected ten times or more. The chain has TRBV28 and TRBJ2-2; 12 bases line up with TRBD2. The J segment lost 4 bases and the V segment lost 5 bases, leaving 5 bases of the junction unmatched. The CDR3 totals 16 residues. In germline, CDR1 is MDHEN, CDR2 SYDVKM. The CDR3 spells CASSKLAGGLTGELFF. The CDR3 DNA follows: TGTGCCAGCAGTAAACTAGCGGGGGGCCTCACCGGGGAGCTGTTTTTT.

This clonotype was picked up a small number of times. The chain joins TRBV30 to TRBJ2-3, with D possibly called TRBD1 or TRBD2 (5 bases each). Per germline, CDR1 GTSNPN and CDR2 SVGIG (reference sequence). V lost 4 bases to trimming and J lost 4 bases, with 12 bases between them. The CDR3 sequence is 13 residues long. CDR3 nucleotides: TGTGCCTGGACGCGGATGGGGGCAGATACGCAGTATTTT. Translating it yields CAWTRMGADTQYF. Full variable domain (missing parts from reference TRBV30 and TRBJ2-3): SQTIHQWPATLVQPVGSPLSLECTVEGTSNPNLYWYRQAAGRGLQLLFYSVGIGQISSEVPQNLSASRPQDRQFILSSKKLLLSDSGFYLCAWTRMGADTQYFGPGTRLTVL.

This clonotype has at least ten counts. CDR3 sequence (DNA): TGTGCCAGCAGATCAAACACCGATAGCAATCAGCCCCAGCATTTT. It codes for CASRSNTDSNQPQHF. The chain joins TRBV6-6 to TRBJ1-5; D is unresolved. Trimming took 6 bases from V and 0 from J, leaving 12 bases between them. The CDR3 is 15 residues long. Germline assignment: CDR1 MNHNY and CDR2 SVGAGI (reference sequence).

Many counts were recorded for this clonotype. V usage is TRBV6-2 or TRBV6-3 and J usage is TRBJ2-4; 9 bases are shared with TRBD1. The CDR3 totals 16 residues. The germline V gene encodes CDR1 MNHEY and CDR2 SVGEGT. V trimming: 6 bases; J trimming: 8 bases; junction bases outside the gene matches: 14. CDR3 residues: CASRPGTGLGVDIQYF. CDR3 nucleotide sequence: TGTGCCAGCAGGCCTGGGACAGGGCTAGGGGTAGACATTCAGTACTTC.

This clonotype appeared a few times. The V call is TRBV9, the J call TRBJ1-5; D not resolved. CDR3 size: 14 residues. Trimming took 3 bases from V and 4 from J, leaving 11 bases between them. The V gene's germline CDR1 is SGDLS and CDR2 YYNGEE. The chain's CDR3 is CASSADPLNQPQHF. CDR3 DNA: TGTGCCAGCAGCGCTGATCCTTTAAATCAGCCCCAGCATTTT.

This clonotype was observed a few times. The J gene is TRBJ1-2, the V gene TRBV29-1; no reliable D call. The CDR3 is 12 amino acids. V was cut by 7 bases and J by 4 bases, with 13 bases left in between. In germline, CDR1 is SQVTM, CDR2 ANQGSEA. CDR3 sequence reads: CSASSGGYGYTF. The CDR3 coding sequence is TGCAGCGCCTCTTCAGGCGGCTATGGCTACACCTTC.